This is a list of T cell receptor beta chains from one sample in a study of Ad26.COV2.S vaccination and SARS-CoV-2 variants. The protocol was immunoSEQ multiplex PCR, while the TCRdb copy is restricted to in-frame clones and leaves out a portion. The sample has about 410,000 clones; about 88% are singletons. This material consisted of peripheral blood, taken in a trial of Ad26.COV2.S vaccine versus placebo. These receptors were taken from a person between 18 and 65 years old who received the Ad26.COV2.S COVID-19 vaccine or a placebo. Each CDR3 is given with its conserved first and last residue. D genes are given only for firm matches. Size is omitted from some rows. Given values are once, few, many or a class for expanded clones.

clone size: .
D gene: .
J gene: TRBJ1-1
V gene: TRBV11-3
CDR3 protein: CASSQGNTEAFF
CDR3 DNA: TGTGCCAGCAGCCAGGGGAACACTGAAGCTTTCTTT

clone size: .
D gene: TRBD1
J gene: TRBJ2-5
V gene: TRBV28
CDR3 protein: CASTRTGAETQYF
CDR3 DNA: TGTGCCAGCACCCGGACAGGGGCGGAGACCCAGTACTTC

clone size: once
D gene: .
J gene: TRBJ1-3
V gene: TRBV5-1
CDR3 protein: CASSLIRRSGNTIYF
CDR3 DNA: TGCGCCAGCAGCTTGATTCGGAGATCTGGAAACACCATATATTTT

clone size: .
D gene: .
J gene: TRBJ2-3
V gene: TRBV10-3
CDR3 protein: CAISDFTDTQYF
CDR3 DNA: TGTGCCATCAGTGACTTCACAGATACGCAGTATTTT

clone size: .
D gene: .
J gene: TRBJ2-2
V gene: TRBV6-5
CDR3 protein: CASSSSRGVSTGELFF
CDR3 DNA: TGTGCCAGCAGTTCGTCGAGGGGGGTTTCGACCGGGGAGCTGTTTTTT

clone size: .
D gene: .
J gene: TRBJ1-1
V gene: TRBV28
CDR3 protein: CASSPHRDPFF
CDR3 DNA: TGTGCCAGCAGTCCTCACAGAGATCCTTTCTTT

clone size: .
D gene: .
J gene: TRBJ2-3
V gene: TRBV12-3/TRBV12-4
CDR3 protein: CASKRFSDTQYF
CDR3 DNA: TGTGCCAGCAAGCGCTTTTCCGATACGCAGTATTTT

clone size: .
D gene: TRBD1
J gene: TRBJ1-2
V gene: TRBV28
CDR3 protein: CASSLGQGYGYTF
CDR3 DNA: TGTGCCAGCAGTTTGGGACAGGGCTATGGCTACACCTTC

clone size: .
D gene: .
J gene: TRBJ1-6
V gene: TRBV9
CDR3 protein: CASSVASGALHF
CDR3 DNA: TGTGCCAGCAGCGTAGCATCGGGTGCCCTCCACTTT

clone size: .
D gene: TRBD1
J gene: TRBJ2-7
V gene: TRBV3-1/TRBV3-2
CDR3 protein: CASSQDGTGLGEQYF
CDR3 DNA: TGTGCCAGCAGCCAAGACGGGACAGGGCTGGGCGAGCAGTACTTC

clone size: once
D gene: TRBD2
J gene: TRBJ2-1
V gene: TRBV4-3
CDR3 protein: CASSQASGDNEQFF
CDR3 DNA: TGCGCCAGCAGCCAGGCTAGCGGGGACAATGAGCAGTTCTTC

clone size: .
D gene: TRBD2
J gene: TRBJ2-2
V gene: TRBV7-9
CDR3 protein: CASSFTAGGPTGELFF
CDR3 DNA: TGTGCCAGCAGCTTTACAGCGGGAGGTCCTACCGGGGAGCTGTTTTTT

clone size: .
D gene: TRBD1
J gene: TRBJ1-5
V gene: TRBV24-1
CDR3 protein: CATSDGDRDSNQPQHF
CDR3 DNA: TGTGCCACCAGTGACGGAGACAGGGATAGCAATCAGCCCCAGCATTTT

clone size: .
D gene: .
J gene: TRBJ2-7
V gene: TRBV28
CDR3 protein: CASSSLQEVAYEQYF
CDR3 DNA: TGTGCCAGCAGTTCCCTACAGGAAGTAGCCTACGAGCAGTACTTC

clone size: .
D gene: .
J gene: TRBJ2-5
V gene: TRBV15
CDR3 protein: CATGRGPTPQETQYF
CDR3 DNA: TGTGCCACGGGACGGGGGCCCACTCCACAAGAGACCCAGTACTTC

clone size: once
D gene: TRBD1
J gene: TRBJ2-2
V gene: TRBV5-1
CDR3 protein: CASSFYGTGGSTGELFF
CDR3 DNA: TGCGCCAGCAGCTTTTATGGGACAGGCGGAAGCACCGGGGAGCTGTTTTTT

clone size: .
D gene: TRBD1
J gene: TRBJ2-7
V gene: TRBV2
CDR3 protein: CASRRGQVISYEQYF
CDR3 DNA: TGTGCCAGCAGGAGGGGGCAGGTGATCTCCTACGAGCAGTACTTC

clone size: .
D gene: .
J gene: TRBJ1-2
V gene: TRBV5-5
CDR3 protein: CASSQSAAAANYGYTF
CDR3 DNA: TGTGCCAGCAGCCAATCGGCGGCAGCAGCTAACTATGGCTACACCTTC

clone size: .
D gene: .
J gene: TRBJ2-3
V gene: TRBV5-1
CDR3 protein: CASSPRVGQDTQYF
CDR3 DNA: TGCGCCAGCAGCCCACGGGTAGGCCAAGATACGCAGTATTTT

clone size: .
D gene: .
J gene: TRBJ2-7
V gene: TRBV5-6
CDR3 protein: CASSLASSHYEQYF
CDR3 DNA: TGTGCCAGCAGCTTGGCCTCGAGTCACTACGAGCAGTACTTC

clone size: .
D gene: TRBD2
J gene: TRBJ2-3
V gene: TRBV7-9
CDR3 protein: CASSQLAGLSDTQYF
CDR3 DNA: TGTGCCAGCAGCCAACTAGCGGGCCTATCAGATACGCAGTATTTT

clone size: .
D gene: .
J gene: TRBJ2-7
V gene: TRBV19
CDR3 protein: CATAGPSYEQYF
CDR3 DNA: TGTGCCACTGCCGGGCCTTCCTACGAGCAGTACTTC

clone size: .
D gene: .
J gene: TRBJ2-1
V gene: TRBV29-1
CDR3 protein: CSVKNNEQFF
CDR3 DNA: TGCAGCGTAAAGAACAATGAGCAGTTCTTC

clone size: .
D gene: TRBD1
J gene: TRBJ2-7
V gene: TRBV19
CDR3 protein: CASSIVKGTGSYEQYF
CDR3 DNA: TGTGCCAGTAGTATAGTAAAAGGGACAGGGTCCTACGAGCAGTACTTC

clone size: medium-sized
D gene: TRBD2
J gene: TRBJ2-7
V gene: TRBV4-3
CDR3 protein: CASSQDYTGLPYEQYF
CDR3 DNA: TGCGCCAGCAGCCAAGATTACACGGGACTACCCTACGAGCAGTACTTC

clone size: .
D gene: TRBD1
J gene: TRBJ1-1
V gene: TRBV7-6
CDR3 protein: CASSARQGSDTEAFF
CDR3 DNA: TGTGCCAGCAGCGCCAGACAGGGGAGCGACACTGAAGCTTTCTTT

clone size: .
D gene: .
J gene: TRBJ1-6
V gene: TRBV30
CDR3 protein: CAWTPPLGGGRSPLHF
CDR3 DNA: TGTGCCTGGACTCCACCGCTCGGGGGCGGGCGATCACCCCTCCACTTT

clone size: .
D gene: TRBD1
J gene: TRBJ1-2
V gene: TRBV5-4
CDR3 protein: CASSLKGQRIPRYTF
CDR3 DNA: TGTGCCAGCAGCTTGAAGGGACAGCGAATCCCTCGCTACACCTTC

clone size: .
D gene: .
J gene: TRBJ2-7
V gene: TRBV28
CDR3 protein: CASSYQGILYEQYF
CDR3 DNA: TGTGCCAGCAGTTACCAGGGCATCCTCTACGAGCAGTACTTC

clone size: .
D gene: TRBD1
J gene: TRBJ1-6
V gene: TRBV28
CDR3 protein: CASNPQGYSPLHF
CDR3 DNA: TGTGCCAGCAACCCACAGGGGTATTCACCCCTCCACTTT

clone size: .
D gene: .
J gene: TRBJ2-2
V gene: TRBV5-6
CDR3 protein: CASSRDMMELFF
CDR3 DNA: TGTGCCAGCAGCAGGGATATGATGGAGCTGTTTTTT

clone size: .
D gene: TRBD2
J gene: TRBJ2-5
V gene: TRBV9
CDR3 protein: CASSVSSGGAEETQYF
CDR3 DNA: TGTGCCAGCAGCGTCTCTAGCGGGGGAGCGGAGGAGACCCAGTACTTC

clone size: .
D gene: .
J gene: TRBJ2-2
V gene: TRBV28
CDR3 protein: CASVGGQFTGELFF
CDR3 DNA: TGTGCCAGCGTCGGGGGACAGTTCACCGGGGAGCTGTTTTTT

clone size: .
D gene: .
J gene: TRBJ2-2
V gene: TRBV5-1
CDR3 protein: CASSFSGRFTGELFF
CDR3 DNA: TGCGCCAGCAGCTTTAGTGGTCGTTTCACCGGGGAGCTGTTTTTT

clone size: .
D gene: .
J gene: TRBJ2-3
V gene: TRBV27
CDR3 protein: CASSLGRGGTDTQYF
CDR3 DNA: TGTGCCAGCAGTTTGGGCAGGGGAGGCACAGATACGCAGTATTTT

clone size: .
D gene: TRBD2
J gene: TRBJ2-1
V gene: TRBV7-3
CDR3 protein: CASSPSGSGYEQFF
CDR3 DNA: TGTGCCAGCAGCCCTAGCGGGAGCGGGTATGAGCAGTTCTTC

clone size: .
D gene: .
J gene: TRBJ2-1
V gene: TRBV2
CDR3 protein: CASNRALVGNEQFF
CDR3 DNA: TGTGCCAGCAACCGGGCGCTAGTAGGCAATGAGCAGTTCTTC

clone size: .
D gene: TRBD1
J gene: TRBJ1-1
V gene: TRBV7-2
CDR3 protein: CASSPGTGRRAFF
CDR3 DNA: TGTGCCAGCAGCCCAGGGACAGGGAGACGAGCTTTCTTT

clone size: .
D gene: .
J gene: TRBJ2-2
V gene: TRBV27
CDR3 protein: CASSFRKSGELFF
CDR3 DNA: TGTGCCAGCAGTTTCCGGAAAAGCGGGGAGCTGTTTTTT

clone size: .
D gene: .
J gene: TRBJ2-7
V gene: TRBV28
CDR3 protein: CASSSGPTSYEQYF
CDR3 DNA: TGTGCCAGCAGTTCAGGGCCGACGTCCTACGAGCAGTACTTC

clone size: .
D gene: .
J gene: TRBJ1-6
V gene: TRBV4-1
CDR3 protein: CASSQGWQANSPLHF
CDR3 DNA: TGCGCCAGCAGCCAAGGCTGGCAGGCTAATTCACCCCTCCACTTT

clone size: once
D gene: .
J gene: TRBJ2-1
V gene: TRBV11-3
CDR3 protein: CASSLKGDPYNEQFF
CDR3 DNA: TGTGCCAGCAGCTTAAAGGGGGACCCATACAATGAGCAGTTCTTC

clone size: .
D gene: TRBD1
J gene: TRBJ1-4
V gene: TRBV11-3
CDR3 protein: CASSTRDRGNEKLFF
CDR3 DNA: TGTGCCAGCAGCACGAGGGACAGGGGAAATGAAAAACTGTTTTTT

clone size: .
D gene: .
J gene: TRBJ1-6
V gene: TRBV6-5
CDR3 protein: CASSYLQGVRNSPLHF
CDR3 DNA: TGTGCCAGCAGTTACTTACAGGGTGTGCGTAATTCACCCCTCCACTTT

clone size: .
D gene: .
J gene: TRBJ1-1
V gene: TRBV28
CDR3 protein: CASSVFGQGLHTEAFF
CDR3 DNA: TGTGCCAGCAGCGTCTTCGGGCAGGGTCTACACACTGAAGCTTTCTTT

clone size: .
D gene: .
J gene: TRBJ1-2
V gene: TRBV6-5
CDR3 protein: CASSWDKGYGYTF
CDR3 DNA: TGTGCCAGCAGTTGGGACAAGGGCTATGGCTACACCTTC

clone size: .
D gene: .
J gene: TRBJ2-2
V gene: TRBV5-1
CDR3 protein: CASSLGQRAGELFF
CDR3 DNA: TGCGCCAGCAGCTTGGGACAGAGGGCCGGGGAGCTGTTTTTT

clone size: .
D gene: .
J gene: TRBJ1-2
V gene: TRBV27
CDR3 protein: CASKSTGDGYGYTF
CDR3 DNA: TGTGCCAGCAAGAGTACGGGGGACGGCTATGGCTACACCTTC

clone size: .
D gene: TRBD2
J gene: TRBJ2-7
V gene: TRBV6-5
CDR3 protein: CASSYSGGPRYEQYF
CDR3 DNA: TGTGCCAGCAGTTATTCGGGAGGCCCGCGCTACGAGCAGTACTTC

clone size: .
D gene: .
J gene: TRBJ1-4
V gene: TRBV4-1
CDR3 protein: CASSLQGRINEKLFF
CDR3 DNA: TGCGCCAGCAGCCTTCAAGGACGGATTAATGAAAAACTGTTTTTT

clone size: .
D gene: .
J gene: TRBJ2-7
V gene: TRBV3-1/TRBV3-2
CDR3 protein: CASSQGAGTRYEQYF
CDR3 DNA: TGTGCCAGCAGCCAAGGGGCAGGGACCCGCTACGAGCAGTACTTC

clone size: .
D gene: .
J gene: TRBJ1-5
V gene: TRBV30
CDR3 protein: CAWGRGTQPQHF
CDR3 DNA: TGTGCCTGGGGAAGGGGGACTCAGCCCCAGCATTTT

clone size: .
D gene: TRBD1
J gene: TRBJ1-2
V gene: TRBV12-3/TRBV12-4
CDR3 protein: CASRATGYGYTF
CDR3 DNA: TGTGCCAGCAGAGCGACAGGGTACGGCTACACCTTC

clone size: .
D gene: .
J gene: TRBJ2-3
V gene: TRBV6-2/TRBV6-3
CDR3 protein: CASSYSRFSTDTQYF
CDR3 DNA: TGTGCCAGCAGTTACTCCAGGTTTTCCACAGATACGCAGTATTTT

clone size: .
D gene: TRBD1
J gene: TRBJ1-3
V gene: TRBV19
CDR3 protein: CASSGTRDRLGLPSGNTIYF
CDR3 DNA: TGTGCCAGTAGTGGCACCCGGGACAGGTTAGGTCTCCCTTCTGGAAACACCATATATTTT

clone size: .
D gene: .
J gene: TRBJ1-6
V gene: TRBV23-1
CDR3 protein: CASSRQTDNSPLHF
CDR3 DNA: TGCGCCAGCAGTCGTCAGACCGATAATTCACCCCTCCACTTT

clone size: .
D gene: .
J gene: TRBJ1-1
V gene: TRBV6-5
CDR3 protein: CASTQSGNTEAFF
CDR3 DNA: TGTGCCAGCACTCAATCTGGGAATACTGAAGCTTTCTTT

clone size: .
D gene: TRBD1
J gene: TRBJ1-2
V gene: TRBV5-1
CDR3 protein: CASSLDRGGGYTF
CDR3 DNA: TGCGCCAGCAGCTTAGACAGGGGTGGCGGCTACACCTTC

clone size: .
D gene: .
J gene: TRBJ2-1
V gene: TRBV11-3
CDR3 protein: CASSARQYNEQFF
CDR3 DNA: TGTGCCAGCAGCGCCCGACAGTACAATGAGCAGTTCTTC